These 7 T cell receptor beta chains came from one sample sequenced in a study of technical replicates of blood from a handful of donors. Clones were read by immunoSEQ multiplex PCR, and TCRdb kept only the in-frame ones, dropping some. This repertoire shows 85,000 to 95,000 clones, about 95% found once; its top ten account for around 0.4%. Sequencing was performed on T cells isolated from PBMCs. The receptors shown here come from a human donor in good health.

The rearrangement joins TRBV27 to TRBJ2-3; 7 nucleotides align to TRBD1. This CDR3 is 15 amino acids long. Trimming at V came to 5 bases and at J to 4 bases, leaving 9 bases not matched to a gene. The germline gives CDR1 MNHEY, CDR2 SMNVEV (reference sequence). Here the CDR3 reads CASSNYGTVPDTQYF. As DNA, the CDR3 is TGTGCCAGCAGTAACTACGGGACAGTTCCAGATACGCAGTATTTT.

This sequence joins TRBV7-3 and TRBJ2-1; D possibly corresponds to TRBD2 (5 bases). This CDR3 comprises 14 residues. Trimming took off 5 bases at V and 4 bases at J, with 12 bases between the two ends. Germline lookup yields CDR1 SGHTA and CDR2 FQGTGA. The CDR3 region has the DNA TGTGCCAGCAGCAAGACGGACTCTTACAATGAGCAGTTCTTC. It translates to CASSKTDSYNEQFF.

The genes are TRBV18 and TRBJ1-1; 10 positions match TRBD1. CDR3 length equals 16 residues. After removal of 3 bases from V and 2 bases from J, the junction contained 6 bases not matched to a gene. Germline assignment: CDR1 KGHSH and CDR2 LQKENI. CDR3 nucleotide sequence: TGTGCCAGCTCACCTCGGGACAGGGGACTAAACACTGAAGCTTTCTTT. Translation: CASSPRDRGLNTEAFF.

V gene TRBV6-5 combines with J gene TRBJ2-1, with D unresolved. The CDR3 sequence is 16 residues long. The germline V and J ends were trimmed by 1 base and 0 bases, with 10 bases remaining between them. Germline CDR1 reads MNHEY; CDR2 reads SVGAGI. In DNA, the CDR3 is TGTGCCAGCAGTTACTTAGGCAGGAACTCCTACAATGAGCAGTTCTTC. Its protein product is CASSYLGRNSYNEQFF.

V gene TRBV4-3 combines with J gene TRBJ1-2; 10 bases align to TRBD1. CDR3 length: 13 residues. Germline V gene lookup returns CDR1 LGHNA and CDR2 YSLEER. The trim removed 4 bases at V and 4 bases at J, leaving 0 bases unmatched. The CDR3 protein is CASSRTGGYGYTF. The CDR3 coding sequence is TGCGCCAGCAGCCGGACAGGGGGCTATGGCTACACCTTC.

On this clone: This CDR3 is also generated by other DNA sequences in the sample. CDR3 amino acids: CASSVGVSGSLDTQYF. CDR3 coding DNA: TGTGCCAGCAGCGTAGGCGTTAGCGGGAGTTTGGATACGCAGTATTTT. The genes are TRBV9 and TRBJ2-3, with TRBD2 matching 9 bases. J gave up 6 bases and V 0 bases, and 8 bases lay outside the gene matches. CDR1 and CDR2 (germline): SGDLS, YYNGEE. The CDR3 spans 16 residues.

The chain uses TRBV9 and TRBJ2-5; 7 nucleotides line up with TRBD1. V trimming: 4 bases; J trimming: 2 bases; junction bases outside the gene matches: 11. There are 16 residues in the CDR3. Germline V CDR1 and CDR2: SGDLS, YYNGEE. This chain's CDR3 is CASSLSTRQGQETQYF. CDR3 coding DNA: TGTGCCAGCAGCCTTTCTACTAGACAGGGACAAGAGACCCAGTACTTC. The full variable domain, completed using reference TRBV9 and TRBJ2-5, is DSGVTQTPKHLITATGQRVTLRCSPRSGDLSVYWYQQSLDQGLQFLIQYYNGEERAKGNILERFSAQQFPDLHSELNLSSLELGDSALYFCASSLSTRQGQETQYFGPGTRLLVL.